These 17 T cell receptor beta chains share one sample of origin, sequenced in a study of T cells in Graves' hyperthyroidism and ophthalmopathy. Amplified TCR beta CDR3 regions came from RNA transcripts. During a first-round RT-PCR of the TCR CDR3, the HTBI primer set was used. TCRdb reanalysed the multiplex PCR reads using MiXCR and keeps one entry per CDR3 protein. The data contain about 610,000 distinct CDR3 sequences, 46% of them seen just once; the ten biggest clones take up approximately 7.5%. Sequenced material: peripheral blood or thyroid tissue (not recorded which). The origin of the receptors is a woman between 18 and 29 years old with Graves' hyperthyroidism.

The sample holds a few counts of this clonotype. This sequence joins TRBV3-1 and TRBJ2-5; TRBD2 might be the D (6 bases). Germline values: CDR1 LGHDT, CDR2 YNNKEL (reference sequence). V was pared by 2 bases and J by 3 bases, with 7 bases between. The CDR3 extends over 13 amino acids. The CDR3 region is CASSQSGEETQYF. The DNA of the CDR3 is TGTGCCAGCAGCCAATCGGGAGAAGAGACCCAGTACTTC.

This chain links TRBV20-1 with TRBJ2-7, with 14 bases that match TRBD2. Looked up from germline, CDR1 is DFQATT and CDR2 is SNEGSKA (reference sequence). Losses at the gene ends were 1 base for V and 2 bases for J; bases not matched to a gene: 7. The CDR3 consists of 17 residues. The CDR3 is CSARGRTSGRPPYEQYF. For the CDR3, the DNA is TGCAGTGCTAGAGGCAGGACTAGCGGGAGGCCCCCCTACGAGCAGTACTTC.

This clonotype has a handful of counts. The V gene is TRBV5-6, the J gene TRBJ1-1; TRBD1 might be the D (5 bases). V was cut by 2 bases and J by 0 bases, with 8 bases left in between. Germline CDR1 reads SGHDT; CDR2 reads YYEEEE. The CDR3 is 14 amino acids. The CDR3: CASSFWGVNTEAFF. The CDR3 DNA reads TGTGCCAGCAGCTTTTGGGGGGTGAACACTGAAGCTTTCTTT.

The V and J genes are TRBV15 and TRBJ1-6; D gene ambiguous. CDR3 length: 16 residues. CDR1 is LNHNV, CDR2 YYDKDF, per germline (reference sequence). Deletions cut 3 bases from V and 5 bases from J, with 14 bases between. CDR3 DNA sequence: TGTGCCACCAGCAGCGTAGATGTGGACCATAATTCACCCCTCCACTTT. Amino acids: CATSSVDVDHNSPLHF.

V is TRBV20-1 and J is TRBJ1-1, with 10 nucleotides matching TRBD1. V dropped 4 bases and J dropped 10; count of bases not matched to a gene: 9. The CDR3 is 13 amino acids. Germline V gives CDR1 DFQATT, CDR2 SNEGSKA (reference sequence). The CDR3 DNA sequence: TGCAGTGCTAACCGGGACAGGGACAGGGGAGCTTTCTTT. Amino acids: CSANRDRDRGAFF.

This clonotype was counted between two and nine times. This chain uses TRBV30 with TRBJ2-5, with TRBD1 matching over 11 bases. V shed 0 bases and J 5 bases; nucleotides not matched to a gene: 5. This CDR3 comprises 15 residues. The germline V gene has CDR1 GTSNPN and CDR2 SVGIG (reference sequence). CDR3 loop: CAWSVRGTGGETQYF. CDR3 in DNA: TGTGCCTGGAGTGTCCGGGGGACAGGGGGGGAGACCCAGTACTTC.

The gene calls are TRBV18 and TRBJ2-7; D uncertain. V was shortened by 6 bases and J by 3 bases, with 15 bases between the two germline ends. The CDR3 is 14 residues long. Germline loops: CDR1 KGHSH, CDR2 LQKENI. The CDR3 reads CASSRASGDYEQYF. CDR3 in DNA: TGTGCCAGCTCCCGGGCCTCCGGAGACTACGAGCAGTACTTC.

This clonotype was recorded many times. This chain uses TRBV2 with TRBJ2-7; 7 bases are a match to TRBD1. V was clipped by 6 bases and J by 7 bases; unmatched bases: 6. Per germline, CDR1 SNHLY and CDR2 FYNNEI. There are 12 residues in the CDR3. CDR3: CASRAQGVEQYF. Here the CDR3 DNA reads TGTGCCAGCAGGGCTCAGGGGGTAGAGCAGTACTTC.

This chain joins TRBV7-9 and TRBJ1-1; D is undetermined. Trimming pared 5 bases from V and 12 bases from J, leaving 16 bases between. There are 12 residues in the CDR3. The germline V gene has CDR1 SEHNR and CDR2 FQNEAQ (reference sequence). This CDR3 is CASSPVSVGTFF. The CDR3 DNA reads as TGTGCCAGCAGCCCGGTCTCCGTTGGTACTTTCTTT.

This clonotype was detected ten times or more. This chain connects TRBV7-8 to TRBJ1-5, with D possibly matching TRBD1 (5 bases). The CDR3 spans 15 residues. The germline gives CDR1 SGHVS, CDR2 FQNEAQ. Trimming stripped 0 bases from V and 4 bases from J, with 10 bases between. The CDR3 DNA reads TGTGCCAGCAGCTTAGCTGCCCGGGGGAATCAGCCCCAGCATTTT. Translated: CASSLAARGNQPQHF.

This clonotype was found many times. This chain joins TRBV7-8 and TRBJ2-7; 10 nucleotides align to TRBD1. This CDR3 is built from 15 residues. Germline values: CDR1 SGHVS, CDR2 FQNEAQ. The V segment lost 5 bases and the J segment 7 bases; nucleotides outside the gene matches: 11. The CDR3 coding sequence is TGTGCCAGCAGCACGGACAGGGGGTCTTCCCCTGAGCAGTACTTC. It translates to CASSTDRGSSPEQYF. The variable domain in full, with the rest retrieved from reference TRBV7-8 and TRBJ2-7, is GAGVSQSPRYKVAKRGQDVALRCDPISGHVSLFWYQQALGQGPEFLTYFQNEAQLDKSGLPSDRFFAERPEGSVSTLKIQRTQQEDSAVYLCASSTDRGSSPEQYFGPGTRLTVT.

This clonotype was found many times. The V call is TRBV12-3 or TRBV12-4, the J call TRBJ2-2; 10 bases fit TRBD2. V was pared by 4 bases and J by 6 bases, with 11 bases of the junction left unmatched. This CDR3 region has 17 residues. In nucleotides, the CDR3 is TGTGCCAGCAGTTCCCAAGCGGGAGGGCCCTGGCCCGGGGAGCTGTTTTTT. Encoded protein: CASSSQAGGPWPGELFF.

About this clonotype itself: Its ends do not fully match the called genes, so a read error is possible. The chain recombines TRBV7-9 with TRBJ1-1; TRBD1 aligns across 8 bases. Per germline, CDR1 SEHNR and CDR2 FQNEAQ (reference sequence). The length of the CDR3 is 16 residues. CDR3 nucleotides: TGCGCCAGCAGCTTGGCTATCTCAGGGGGCTTTACTGAAGCTTTCTTT. Amino acids: CASSLAISGGFTEAFF.

The chain employs TRBV7-9 and TRBJ2-1; D is uncertain. Trimming took off 8 bases at V and 6 bases at J, with 5 bases between the two ends. Germline CDR1 is SEHNR and CDR2 is FQNEAQ (reference sequence). The CDR3 consists of 10 residues. The CDR3 spells CASGSNEQFF. CDR3 nucleotides: TGTGCCAGCGGTTCCAATGAGCAGTTCTTC.

Turning to this clonotype: Germline is not matched at one junction end, which may reflect a read error. J is TRBJ2-5 and V is TRBV29-1; tentative D call: TRBD1 (5 bases). Germline CDR1 is SQVTM and CDR2 is ANQGSEA. CDR3 length: 12 residues. CDR3 region: CAWSRDGETQYF. In DNA form, the CDR3 reads TGTGCCTGGAGCAGGGATGGTGAGACCCAGTACTTC. Together with reference TRBV29-1 and TRBJ2-5, the CDR3 gives the full variable domain: SAVISQKPSRDICQRGTSLTIQCQVDSQVTMMFWYRQQPGQSLTLIATANQGSEATYESGFVIDKFPISRPNLTFSTLTVSNMSPEDSSIYLCAWSRDGETQYFGPGTRLLVL.

The J gene is TRBJ2-6, the V gene TRBV24-1; TRBD1 matches 8 bases. This CDR3 region has 19 residues. J was trimmed by 0 bases and V by 4 bases; bases with no gene match: 10. CDR1 is KGHDR, CDR2 SFDVKD, per germline. In DNA, the CDR3 is TGTGCCACCAGTGACCCTCCGGGACAGGCCTTCTCTGGGGCCAACGTCCTGACTTTC. Protein product: CATSDPPGQAFSGANVLTF.

This rearrangement joins TRBV27 to TRBJ1-1, with D unclear. The CDR3 is 13 residues long. V was cut by 7 bases and J by 3 bases, with 12 bases left in between. Per the germline V gene, CDR1 is MNHEY and CDR2 is SMNVEV (reference sequence). CDR3 sequence reads: CASTQHGDTEAFF. In DNA form, the CDR3 reads TGTGCCAGCACTCAACACGGAGACACTGAAGCTTTCTTT.